This TCR beta chain is from a study of T cell responses to AZD1222 COVID-19 vaccine. The CDR3 spans 17 residues. Germline V gene data show CDR1 as LGHNA and CDR2 as YSLEER. V gave up 5 bases and J gave up 0 bases; unmatched junction bases: 11. Method: immunoSEQ multiplex PCR; TCRdb's copy keeps in-frame clones and lacks some. The sample includes around 110,000 clones, almost 90% seen only once; the top ten take approximately 9.6%. The receptor was isolated from an adult in good health. The input for sequencing was peripheral blood, taken on day 0 of AZD1222 vaccination. The rearrangement joins TRBV4-3 to TRBJ2-3; 7 bases map to TRBD2. The CDR3 here is CASSSRWSGASTDTQYF. The CDR3 nucleotides read TGCGCCAGCAGCTCAAGATGGAGCGGGGCTAGCACAGATACGCAGTATTTT.